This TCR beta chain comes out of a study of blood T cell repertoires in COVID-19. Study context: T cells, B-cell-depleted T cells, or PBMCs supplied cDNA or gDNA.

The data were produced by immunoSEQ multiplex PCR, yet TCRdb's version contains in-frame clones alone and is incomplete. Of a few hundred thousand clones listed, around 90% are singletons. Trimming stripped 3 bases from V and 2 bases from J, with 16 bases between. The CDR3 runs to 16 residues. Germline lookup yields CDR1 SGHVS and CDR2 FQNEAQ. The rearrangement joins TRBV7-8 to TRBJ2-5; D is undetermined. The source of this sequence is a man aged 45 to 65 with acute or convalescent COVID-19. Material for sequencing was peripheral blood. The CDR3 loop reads CASSFRRNPIQETQYF. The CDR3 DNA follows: TGTGCCAGCAGCTTCAGGCGCAACCCGATTCAAGAGACCCAGTACTTC.